The T cell receptor beta chain described here comes from a study of CD8+CD57+ T cells in acquired aplastic anemia. The wider study: The mean DNA yield obtained from sorted CD4+ and CD8+ cells came to roughly 3.4 ug. On average, healthy donors gave 9.5 million to 14 million reads for CD4+ cells.

Study outcomes and limitations: Both patients and controls carried the same twenty-nine CD8+ CDR3 sequences. Patients showed no significant difference from controls in CD8+ Simpson's diversity.

Remarks on this clonotype: Its antigen is unknown.

The V gene's germline CDR1 is MNHEY and CDR2 SVGAGI. V lost 3 bases and J lost 0, with 12 bases in between. CDR3 length: 16 residues. Profiling of TCR beta VDJ combinations and CDR3 sequences used genomic DNA as template. MiXCR, applied by TCRdb to the reads, yields one record per CDR3 protein. In the table there are 150,000 to 200,000 distinct CDR3 sequences, 46% of which are singletons. The specimen was sorted CD4+, CD8+, or CD8+CD57+ T cells (not recorded which) from PBMCs. V is TRBV6-5 and J is TRBJ1-3; D is unresolved. This TCR came from a human donor in good health. The CDR3: CASSYQAGFSGNTIYF. CDR3 in DNA: TGTGCCAGCAGTTATCAGGCCGGATTCTCTGGAAACACCATATATTTT.